The text below deals with one T cell receptor (beta chain). Its recognized antigen is unknown. No clone much larger than this one lies a single base away; base qualities are absent. Explained via the paper, the time point label denotes: pretherapy, before neoadjuvant immune checkpoint inhibitors. Samples came from the phase 2 randomized NEOSTAR trial, which tested neoadjuvant nivolumab or nivolumab plus ipilimumab followed by surgery in operable NSCLC. The receptor library was made with the immunoSEQ multiplex PCR assay. Under the source paper's analysis protocol: Richness and clonality were used to summarize the repertoires, and clones that significantly expanded or contracted between pre- and post-therapy samples were identified. Held by TCRdb, this immuneACCESS table contains in-frame sequences only and omits some clones. Under half of the omission traces to an unresolved V gene where checked; the cause of the rest is unknown. V and J calls and clone size are those listed in that table; D and trimming were worked out from the DNA. The table for this sample lists about 20,000 clones; about nine tenths of them were counted only once. The top ten hold less than 2.5% of the sample.

The sample originates from a study of neoadjuvant nivolumab and ipilimumab in lung cancer (dated by TCRdb to about 2020). In the study overall: Nivolumab was administered intravenously at 3 mg/kg on days 1, 15 and 29, and in the combination arm ipilimumab 1 mg/kg was added on day 1 only. The primary endpoint of the trial was the rate of major pathologic response (MPR) in the intention-to-treat population of each study arm. The trial treated 44 patients with operable NSCLC: 23 were randomized to nivolumab monotherapy and around 20 to nivolumab plus ipilimumab. TCR repertoires in pretherapy (baseline) peripheral blood were compared with TCR repertoires in tumors resected at surgery after neoadjuvant immune checkpoint blockade. Matched pretherapy and resected tumor pairs were analyzed from seven patients, of whom four had been treated with nivolumab and three with nivolumab plus ipilimumab. Study-wide conclusions, independent of this receptor: A small number of samples was subjected to TCR sequencing. Richness in tumors resected after neoadjuvant therapy showed a positive correlation with pretherapy blood TCR richness (Spearman R ≈ 0.8). TCR richness and clonality were greater in resected tumors than in tumor-adjacent uninvolved lung, and increases were seen in more dual-therapy-treated tumors. From pretherapy to surgery, increases in tumor T-cell richness and clonality were observed in three of three dual-therapy tumors but in only two of four nivolumab-treated tumors. No significant correlation was found between TCR clonality and pathologic tumor regression, and only a single major-pathologic-response sample was available for the analysis of TCR clonality versus pathologic tumor regression.

The CDR3 sequence holds 14 residues, the cysteine and phenylalanine included. Here the CDR3 DNA is all that survives: 42 bases in frame from base 1. CDR1 is given as LGHNA and CDR2 as YNFKEQ, both from the germline V gene. V is shortened by 1 base, J by 2 bases, and the region joining them spans 8 bases. The rearrangement combines TRBV4-2 with TRBJ1-2, and TRBD1 may be the D gene, going by 6 matching bases. Sequenced material: peripheral blood, taken before neoadjuvant nivolumab, alone or with ipilimumab. This TCR was sampled from an adult with non-small cell lung cancer. CDR3 region: CASSQVGTNYGYTF. The DNA sequence is as follows: TGTGCCAGCAGCCAAGTGGGGACAAACTATGGCTACACCTTC.